This TCR beta chain was recovered during a study of T cell responses to AZD1222 COVID-19 vaccine. On this clone itself: Its antigen remains unknown.

This table comes from immunoSEQ multiplex PCR, and its TCRdb copy is limited to in-frame clones, with some not included. Here the sample spans some 94,000 clones, roughly 89% being singletons. This CDR3 has 13 residues. Germline V lookup: CDR1 SGHTA, CDR2 FQGNSA. V was clipped by 5 bases and J by 2 bases, with 9 bases between them. Study-wide findings and caveats: The study identified only five to seven AZD1222 recipients as seropositive at baseline.

The input for sequencing was peripheral blood, taken 28 days after the second AZD1222 dose. The V gene is TRBV7-2, the J gene TRBJ1-2; D is perhaps TRBD1 (6 bases). The source is an adult who received the AZD1222 COVID-19 vaccine. The CDR3, as DNA: TGTGCCAGCAGCAGGGACAAGAACTATGGCTACACCTTC. This translates into CASSRDKNYGYTF.